The 9 T cell receptor beta chains in this list originate from one sample, sequenced in a study of blood T cells in healthy people across ages. The second PCR ran roughly 7 to 11 cycles with a sample-barcoded 5' primer and J-beta primers. TCRdb processed the 5' RACE reads anew with MiXCR; each CDR3 protein has one entry. The table has 540,000 or so distinct CDR3 sequences, approximately 27% seen once. Sequenced sample: blood. The receptors were gathered from a woman in her 70s in good health.

This chain links TRBV9 with TRBJ2-1, with D tentatively TRBD1 (6 bases). V gave up 4 bases and J gave up 0 bases, with 8 bases separating them. Germline CDR1 is SGDLS and CDR2 is YYNGEE. This CDR3 comprises 14 residues. CDR3 sequence: CASSKTGSYNEQFF. CDR3 coding DNA: TGTGCCAGCAGCAAGACAGGCTCCTACAATGAGCAGTTCTTC. Looking up the rest from reference TRBV9 and TRBJ2-1 gives the full variable domain: DSGVTQTPKHLITATGQRVTLRCSPRSGDLSVYWYQQSLDQGLQFLIQYYNGEERAKGNILERFSAQQFPDLHSELNLSSLELGDSALYFCASSKTGSYNEQFFGPGTRLTVL.

The chain combines TRBV4-3 with TRBJ2-1; a possible D gene is TRBD2 (6 bases). The CDR3 has 16 residues. Trimming took 2 bases from V and 6 from J, leaving 17 bases between them. Germline-derived CDR1 and CDR2 are LGHNA and YSLEER. In nucleotides, the CDR3 is TGCGCCAGCAGCCAACCGCCGACGGCGGGGATCAATGAGCAGTTCTTC. Its protein is CASSQPPTAGINEQFF.

The J gene is TRBJ2-3, the V gene TRBV6-6, with TRBD1 as a possible D gene (6 bases). V lost 8 bases and J 4 bases, leaving 16 bases between the germline ends. In germline, CDR1 is MNHNY, CDR2 SVGAGI (reference sequence). This CDR3 comprises 14 residues. The CDR3 sequence: CASGVHEGADTQYF. CDR3 in DNA: TGTGCCAGCGGCGTACACGAGGGGGCAGATACGCAGTATTTT.

This clonotype was seen a few times. The chain links TRBV19 to TRBJ1-3; no definite D call. This CDR3 has 13 residues. Trimming pared 6 bases from V and 8 bases from J, leaving 14 bases between. The germline CDR1 and CDR2 sequences are LNHDA and SQIVND (reference sequence). CDR3 DNA: TGTGCCAGTAGCCTGCCGGGTGTGGACACCATATATTTT. Amino acids: CASSLPGVDTIYF.

This clonotype was detected only a few times. At one boundary the junction diverges from the germline segment, which might be a read error. The chain carries TRBV20-1 and TRBJ2-1; 7 bases are a match to TRBD2. The germline gives CDR1 DFQATT, CDR2 SNEGSKA (reference sequence). The CDR3 totals 15 residues. The CDR3 spells CSARDEGRVINEQFF. As DNA, the CDR3 is TGCAGTGCCAGAGATGAGGGGAGGGTGATCAATGAGCAGTTCTTC.

V and J are TRBV12-5 and TRBJ2-7; 7 nucleotides line up with TRBD1. The germline V gene has CDR1 LGHNT and CDR2 FRNRAP. The CDR3 has 14 amino acids. The V segment lost 4 bases and the J segment 3 bases; nucleotides outside the gene matches: 6. The CDR3 spells CASGSARQGYEQYF. The CDR3 coding sequence is TGTGCTAGTGGTTCGGCCAGACAGGGCTACGAGCAGTACTTC. Full variable domain (remainder filled in from reference TRBV12-5 and TRBJ2-7): DARVTQTPRHKVTEMGQEVTMRCQPILGHNTVFWYRQTMMQGLELLAYFRNRAPLDDSGMPKDRFSAEMPDATLATLKIQPSEPRDSAVYFCASGSARQGYEQYFGPGTRLTVT.

This clonotype was seen a handful of times. This chain joins TRBV5-1 and TRBJ2-5, with D perhaps TRBD1 (5 bases). Trimming removed 2 bases at V and 3 bases at J, with 20 bases between. The CDR3 is 17 residues long. CDR1 is SGHRS, CDR2 YFSETQ, per germline. For the CDR3, the DNA is TGCGCCAGCAGCTTCCCAAGGGGCCGGAGATACGAAGAGACCCAGTACTTC. It encodes CASSFPRGRRYEETQYF.

The V call is TRBV7-2, the J call TRBJ2-7; 7 bases align to TRBD1. Germline CDR1 reads SGHTA; CDR2 reads FQGNSA. Unmatched junction bases numbered 7, after V lost 6 bases and J lost 2 bases. This CDR3 comprises 14 residues. For the CDR3, the DNA is TGTGCCAGCAGGAATACGGGACAGACCTACGAGCAGTACTTC. It is translated as CASRNTGQTYEQYF.

The table lists this clonotype with a few counts. The chain is built from TRBV7-9 and TRBJ1-2; 7 nucleotides line up with TRBD1. The CDR3 extends over 13 amino acids. V was pared by 3 bases and J by 6 bases, with 4 bases of the junction left unmatched. Germline-derived CDR1 and CDR2 are SEHNR and FQNEAQ (reference sequence). The CDR3 loop is CASSFDRDDGYTF. The CDR3 nucleotides read TGTGCCAGCAGCTTTGACAGGGATGATGGCTACACCTTC.